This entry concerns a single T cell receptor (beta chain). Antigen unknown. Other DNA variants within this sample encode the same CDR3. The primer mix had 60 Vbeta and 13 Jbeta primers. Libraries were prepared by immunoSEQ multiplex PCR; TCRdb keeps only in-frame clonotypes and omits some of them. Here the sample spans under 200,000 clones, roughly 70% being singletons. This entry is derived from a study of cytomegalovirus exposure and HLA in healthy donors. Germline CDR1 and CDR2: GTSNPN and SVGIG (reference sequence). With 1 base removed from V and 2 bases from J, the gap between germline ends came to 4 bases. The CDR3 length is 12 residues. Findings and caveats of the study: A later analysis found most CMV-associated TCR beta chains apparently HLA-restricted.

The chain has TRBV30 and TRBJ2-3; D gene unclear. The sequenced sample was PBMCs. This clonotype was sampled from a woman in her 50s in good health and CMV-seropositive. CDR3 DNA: TGTGCCTGGAGTGCTAACACAGATACGCAGTATTTT. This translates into CAWSANTDTQYF.